Sequencing of this T cell receptor (beta chain) was carried out in a study of PD-L1 blockade in urothelial cancer. Spiking each PCR with synthetic TCR analog templates was performed. Clones were sequenced by immunoSEQ multiplex PCR, and TCRdb holds only the in-frame ones, with some missing. The data show about 55,000 clones, roughly four fifths seen once. This sample's time point: pretreatment peripheral blood. CDR1 is MNHEY, CDR2 SMNVEV, per germline (reference sequence). The CDR3 covers 15 residues. Germline trimming cut 5 bases from V and 8 bases from J; bases unmatched to any gene: 9. This receptor was taken from a man in his 70s with urothelial cancer. Sequences were derived from PBMCs, sampled around atezolizumab (anti-PD-L1) treatment. V and J are TRBV27 and TRBJ2-1; 10 bases align to TRBD2. CDR3: CASSTLAGGEHEQFF. DNA of the CDR3: TGTGCCAGCAGTACATTAGCGGGGGGCGAGCATGAGCAGTTCTTC.